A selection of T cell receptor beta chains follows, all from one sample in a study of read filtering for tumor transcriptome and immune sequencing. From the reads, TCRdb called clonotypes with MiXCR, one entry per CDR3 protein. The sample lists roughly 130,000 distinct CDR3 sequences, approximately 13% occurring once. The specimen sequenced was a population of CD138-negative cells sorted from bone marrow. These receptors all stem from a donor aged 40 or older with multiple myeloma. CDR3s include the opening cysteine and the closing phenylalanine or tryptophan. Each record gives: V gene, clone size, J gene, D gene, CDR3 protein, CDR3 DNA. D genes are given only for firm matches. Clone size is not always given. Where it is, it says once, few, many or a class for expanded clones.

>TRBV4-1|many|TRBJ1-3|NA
CASSTTRGNTIYF
TGCGCCAGCAGCACGACCCGTGGAAACACCATATATTTT
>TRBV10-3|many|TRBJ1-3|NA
CAITGQPGNTIYF
TGTGCCATCACTGGACAACCTGGAAACACCATATATTTT
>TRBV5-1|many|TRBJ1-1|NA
CASSLFPGGNTEAFF
TGCGCCAGCAGCTTGTTCCCAGGAGGGAACACTGAAGCTTTCTTT
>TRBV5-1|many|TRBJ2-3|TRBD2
CASSFMGLAGGVDTQYF
TGCGCCAGCAGCTTTATGGGACTAGCGGGAGGAGTAGATACGCAGTATTTT
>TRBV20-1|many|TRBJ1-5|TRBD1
CSARLGQAINQPQHF
TGCAGTGCTAGATTGGGACAGGCGATCAATCAGCCCCAGCATTTT
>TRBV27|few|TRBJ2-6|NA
CASRFDSGANVLTF
TGTGCCAGCCGGTTTGACTCTGGGGCCAACGTCCTGACTTTC
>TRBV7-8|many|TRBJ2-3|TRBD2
CASSLYAGATDTQYF
TGTGCCAGCAGCTTATATGCGGGAGCTACAGATACGCAGTATTTT
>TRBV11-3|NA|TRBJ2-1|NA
CASSSGHCNEQFF
TGCGCCAGCAGCTCGGGACACTGCAATGAGCAGTTCTTC
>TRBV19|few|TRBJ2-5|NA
CASSGTRQETQYF
TGTGCCAGTAGTGGGACTCGTCAAGAGACCCAGTACTTC
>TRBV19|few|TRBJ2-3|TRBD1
CASSGQGAGDTQYF
TGTGCCAGTAGCGGACAGGGGGCTGGAGATACGCAGTATTTT
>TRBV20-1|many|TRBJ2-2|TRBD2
CSAFSGRSGTGELFF
TGCAGTGCTTTTAGCGGGAGGTCGGGCACCGGGGAGCTGTTTTTT
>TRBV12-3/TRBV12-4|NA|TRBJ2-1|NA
CASSFRTRRARESNEQFF
TGTGCTAGCAGTTTTAGGACAAGGCGGGCTCGAGAGTCCAATGAGCAGTTCTTC
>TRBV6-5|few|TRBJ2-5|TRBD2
CASSRWTSGTSQETQYF
TGTGCCAGCAGTCGATGGACTAGCGGCACGTCTCAAGAGACCCAGTACTTC
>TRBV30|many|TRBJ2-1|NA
CAWNQRRGDEQFF
TGTGCCTGGAACCAGCGGAGAGGCGATGAGCAGTTCTTC
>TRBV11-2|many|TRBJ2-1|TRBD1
CASSWDSTSYNEQFF
TGTGCCAGCAGCTGGGACAGCACCTCCTACAATGAGCAGTTCTTC
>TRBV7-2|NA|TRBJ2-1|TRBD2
CASSAVLSGGFYNEQFF
TGTGCCAGCAGCGCGGTCCTTAGCGGGGGGTTTTACAATGAGCAGTTCTTC
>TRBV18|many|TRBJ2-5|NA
CASSPEQVRETQYF
TGTGCCAGCTCACCGGAACAGGTTCGGGAGACCCAGTACTTC
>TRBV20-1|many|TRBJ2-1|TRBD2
CSAWAGLAVEQFF
TGCAGTGCTTGGGCGGGACTAGCGGTAGAGCAGTTCTTC
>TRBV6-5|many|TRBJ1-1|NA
CASSYSVSGRKEAFF
TGTGCCAGCAGTTACTCGGTTTCGGGGAGGAAGGAAGCTTTCTTT
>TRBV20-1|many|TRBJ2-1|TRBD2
CSAGLAGGRNEQFF
TGCAGTGCGGGACTAGCGGGGGGGCGTAATGAGCAGTTCTTC
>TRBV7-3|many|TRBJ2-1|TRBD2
CASSRNSGRALNEQFF
TGTGCCAGCAGCCGCAACAGCGGGAGAGCACTCAATGAGCAGTTCTTC
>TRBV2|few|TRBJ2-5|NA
CASSAGLRETQYF
TGTGCCAGCAGTGCGGGACTTAGGGAGACCCAGTACTTC
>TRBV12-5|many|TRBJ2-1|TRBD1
CASDPQGGYDEQFF
TGTGCTAGTGACCCACAGGGGGGTTACGATGAGCAGTTCTTC
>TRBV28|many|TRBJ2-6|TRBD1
CASTGGTPSGANVLTF
TGTGCCAGTACAGGGGGTACCCCCTCTGGGGCCAACGTCCTGACTTTC
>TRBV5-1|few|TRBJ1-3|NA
CASSGGQSGNTIYF
TGCGCCAGCAGCGGAGGACAATCTGGAAACACCATATATTTT
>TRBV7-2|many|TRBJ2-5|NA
CASSFNRVPFGETQYF
TGTGCCAGCAGCTTCAACAGGGTTCCGTTTGGGGAGACCCAGTACTTC
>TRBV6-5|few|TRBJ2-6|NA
CASSYTGTPHSGANVLTF
TGTGCCAGCAGTTACACGGGAACCCCCCACTCTGGGGCCAACGTCCTGACTTTC
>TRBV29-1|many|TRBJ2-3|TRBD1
CSVGQGNTDTQYF
TGCAGCGTTGGACAGGGCAACACAGATACGCAGTATTTT
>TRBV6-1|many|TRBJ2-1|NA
CASNNGTYNEQFF
TGTGCCAGCAACAACGGGACCTACAATGAGCAGTTCTTC
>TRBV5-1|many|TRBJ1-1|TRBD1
CASSWQGGMNTEAFF
TGCGCCAGCAGCTGGCAGGGGGGAATGAACACTGAAGCTTTCTTT
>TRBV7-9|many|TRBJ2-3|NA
CASSVTSTSTDTQYF
TGTGCCAGCAGCGTGACCTCAACTAGCACAGATACGCAGTATTTT
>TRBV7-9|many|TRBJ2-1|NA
CASSLASSYNEQFF
TGTGCCAGCAGCTTAGCCAGCTCCTACAATGAGCAGTTCTTC
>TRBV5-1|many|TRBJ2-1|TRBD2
CASSSSLGTSGAPAFF
TGCGCCAGCAGCTCCTCTTTGGGGACTAGCGGGGCCCCAGCGTTCTTC
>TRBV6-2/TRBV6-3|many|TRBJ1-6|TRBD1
CASKSGTEGSPLHF
TGTGCCAGCAAATCCGGGACAGAGGGATCACCCCTCCACTTT
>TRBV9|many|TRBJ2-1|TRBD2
CASSVASGVRNEQFF
TGTGCCAGCAGCGTAGCTAGCGGGGTCAGGAATGAGCAGTTCTTC